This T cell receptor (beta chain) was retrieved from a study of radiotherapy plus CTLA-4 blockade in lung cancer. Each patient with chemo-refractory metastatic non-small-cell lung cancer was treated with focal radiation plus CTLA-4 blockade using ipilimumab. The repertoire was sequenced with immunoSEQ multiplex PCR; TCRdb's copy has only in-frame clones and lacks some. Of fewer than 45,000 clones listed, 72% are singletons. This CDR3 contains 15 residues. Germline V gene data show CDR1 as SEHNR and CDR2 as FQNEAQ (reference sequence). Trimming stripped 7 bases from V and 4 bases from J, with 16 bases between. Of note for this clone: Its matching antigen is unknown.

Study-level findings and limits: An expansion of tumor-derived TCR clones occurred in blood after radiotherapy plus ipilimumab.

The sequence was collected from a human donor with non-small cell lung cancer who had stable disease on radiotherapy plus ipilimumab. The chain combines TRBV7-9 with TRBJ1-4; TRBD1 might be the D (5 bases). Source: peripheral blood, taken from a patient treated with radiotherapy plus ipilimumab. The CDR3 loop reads CASTLGGLSNEKLFF. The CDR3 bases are TGTGCCAGCACCTTGGGGGGTCTGAGTAATGAAAAACTGTTTTTT.